This TCR beta chain derives from a study of blood T cell repertoires in COVID-19. On the study more broadly: Some COVID-19 samples were acute and others convalescent; all came from the United States, Italy and Spain.

The table came from immunoSEQ multiplex PCR; TCRdb's copy has only in-frame clones and leaves some out. The profile shows approximately 300,000 clones, around 86% of them singletons. This clonotype was sampled from a woman aged 45-65 years with acute or convalescent COVID-19. Sequenced sample: peripheral blood.

CDR3 in amino acids: CASSRTGSTEAFF. The CDR3 nucleotides read TGTGCCAGCAGTCGGACTGGGAGCACTGAAGCTTTCTTT. This chain uses TRBV6-5 with TRBJ1-1; D not certain. V was trimmed by 5 bases and J by 4 bases, leaving 11 bases between them. CDR1 is MNHEY and CDR2 is SVGAGI in the germline V gene. The CDR3 has 13 residues.